Listed below are T cell receptor beta chains from one sample, sequenced in a study of human T cells and chemical hapten exposure. TCRdb analysed the RACE reads with MiXCR anew, one entry per CDR3 protein. The top ten hold about 3.5% of the sample, which has 75,000 to 100,000 distinct CDR3 sequences, about 10% seen once. This material consisted of whole blood, taken in connection with sensitization to the hapten diphenylcyclopropenone (DPC). The receptors shown here come from a woman aged 55-70 years with alopecia areata. Some clones in this sample may be carry-over from other donors' samples. Both conserved end residues are part of each CDR3. The D gene is left open where the match is weak. Clone size is stated in some rows and not others, as once, few, many or a class when expanded.

>NA|many|TRBJ1-3|TRBV10-3
TGTGCCATCGCTAAGAGACCATTAGGAAACACCATATATTTT
CAIAKRPLGNTIYF
>NA|NA|TRBJ2-3|TRBV10-3
TGTGCCATCAGGAGGGGGTTAGACACAGATACGCAGTATTTT
CAIRRGLDTDTQYF
>TRBD1|NA|TRBJ1-1|TRBV20-1
TGCAGTGCTAGAGGTCTCGGACAGGGGGCGGCTTTCTTT
CSARGLGQGAAFF
>NA|NA|TRBJ1-6|TRBV27
TGTGCCAGCAGTTTTTTGGGTGCATTGAGGGACGGGAATTCACCCCTCCACTTT
CASSFLGALRDGNSPLHF
>NA|NA|TRBJ1-4|TRBV14
TGTGCCAGCAGCCTACGACAGATTAATGAAAAACTGTTTTTT
CASSLRQINEKLFF
>NA|many|TRBJ2-1|TRBV18
TGTGCCAGCTCACGGGACCGGGCAGGGGCCCACAATGAGCAGTTCTTC
CASSRDRAGAHNEQFF
>NA|many|TRBJ2-1|TRBV2
TGTGCCAGCCAAGGACTGATTTACAATGAGCAGTTCTTC
CASQGLIYNEQFF
>TRBD2|NA|TRBJ2-7|TRBV10-1
TGCGCCAGCAGTGAAGGCCCCGCGGGGGGCGGATACGAGCAGTACTTC
CASSEGPAGGGYEQYF
>TRBD2|NA|TRBJ2-5|TRBV4-2
TGTGCCAGCAGCCACTTGGGACTAGCGGCAGTCTATGCGACCCAGTACTTC
CASSHLGLAAVYATQYF
>NA|few|TRBJ2-2|TRBV12-3/TRBV12-4
TGTGCCAGCAGTTTAGAGACAGCCACCGGGGAGCTGTTTTTT
CASSLETATGELFF
>NA|few|TRBJ1-5|TRBV20-1
TGCAGTGCTAGAGATGGGAATCAGCCCCAGCATTTT
CSARDGNQPQHF